The 30 T cell receptor beta chains in this list originate from one sample, sequenced in a study of cytotoxic CD8 clonotypes in ibrutinib-treated CLL. Using immunoSEQ multiplex PCR, the repertoire was profiled, and TCRdb retains in-frame clones only, with some absent. The data show almost 45,000 clones, 60% to 80% seen once. This specimen was PBMCs, taken after 12 months of ibrutinib treatment. The receptor source for this set is a human donor with chronic lymphocytic leukemia.

This clone was seen a few times. The J gene is TRBJ1-1, the V gene TRBV4-1; TRBD1 agrees at 8 bases. This CDR3 has 14 amino acids. Germline lookup yields CDR1 MGHRA and CDR2 YSYEKL. Unmatched junction bases numbered 7, after V lost 5 bases and J lost 5 bases. The CDR3 DNA reads TGCGCCAGCAGCGTCGACAGGGGAAGAACTGAAGCTTTCTTT. Amino acids: CASSVDRGRTEAFF.

The CDR3 loop is CASTPQTSRQGVPYEQYF. Written as DNA, the CDR3 is TGTGCCAGCACCCCTCAGACTAGCCGTCAGGGGGTGCCCTACGAGCAGTACTTC. The chain couples TRBV14 to TRBJ2-7; D is tentatively TRBD1 or TRBD2 (7 bases each). CDR3 size: 18 residues. V was trimmed by 7 bases and J by 2 bases, leaving 27 bases between them. The V gene's germline CDR1 is SGHDN and CDR2 FVKESK.

The gene calls are TRBV5-1 and TRBJ2-1; TRBD1 matches at 7 bases. After removal of 4 bases from V and 9 bases from J, the junction contained 19 bases not matched to a gene. The germline V gene has CDR1 SGHRS and CDR2 YFSETQ. The CDR3 covers 17 residues. The CDR3 DNA follows: TGCGCCAGCAGCCAACGAGACAGGGAAGGTCAACGAAGTGAGCAGTTCTTC. It codes for CASSQRDREGQRSEQFF.

V usage is TRBV6-1 and J usage is TRBJ1-2; D gene ambiguous. The V end lost 4 bases, the J end lost 2 bases, and 11 bases lay between the germline ends. Germline CDR1 MNHNS, CDR2 SASEGT. The CDR3 loop spans 14 amino acids. The CDR3 nucleotides are TGTGCCAGCAGTGCGATAACACGGAACTATGGCTACACCTTC. Amino acids: CASSAITRNYGYTF.

The rearrangement uses TRBV5-1 and TRBJ2-6, with 9 bases fitting TRBD2. Germline V gene lookup returns CDR1 SGHRS and CDR2 YFSETQ. Trimming at V came to 4 bases and at J to 3 bases, leaving 8 bases not matched to a gene. CDR3 length: 17 amino acids. The CDR3 loop reads CASSPVGGRVGANVLTF. DNA of the CDR3: TGCGCCAGCAGCCCAGTAGGCGGGAGGGTTGGGGCCAACGTCCTGACTTTC.

The DNA for the CDR3 is TGCGCCAGCAGCCCGAGGACCGGTGCTAGCACAGATACGCAGTATTTT. Its protein product is CASSPRTGASTDTQYF. The chain couples TRBV5-1 to TRBJ2-3; no firm D call. This CDR3 has 16 residues. Germline V gene sequence: CDR1 SGHRS, CDR2 YFSETQ. Trimming shortened V by 4 bases and J by 0 bases, and 15 bases separated the two germline ends.

The V and J genes are TRBV11-2 and TRBJ2-1; possible D gene TRBD2, 6 bases. The CDR3 is 16 amino acids. Trimming took off 5 bases at V and 7 bases at J, with 21 bases between the two ends. Per the germline V gene, CDR1 is SGHAT and CDR2 is FQNNGV. The CDR3 loop is CASSRWGDTWLNEQFF. CDR3 bases: TGTGCCAGCAGCCGATGGGGGGATACTTGGTTAAATGAGCAGTTCTTC.

This clone has just a few counts. This sequence joins TRBV4-2 and TRBJ1-2, with TRBD1 identical over 7 bases. There are 15 residues in the CDR3. V lost 4 bases, J lost 8 bases, and 13 bases stayed unmatched. Germline loops: CDR1 LGHNA, CDR2 YNFKEQ. CDR3 sequence: CASSLTTGQERGYTF. The CDR3 DNA sequence: TGTGCCAGCAGCCTAACGACAGGGCAGGAAAGAGGCTACACCTTC.

The gene calls are TRBV5-4 and TRBJ2-1, with 8 bases that match TRBD1. CDR1 and CDR2 (germline): SGHNT, YYREEE (reference sequence). The CDR3 has 15 amino acids. Trimming cost V 0 bases and J 8 bases; bases outside gene matches: 7. CDR3 residues: CASSLGRGRIDEQFF. CDR3 nucleotide sequence: TGTGCCAGCAGCTTGGGCAGGGGGCGAATCGATGAGCAGTTCTTC.

The chain links TRBV2 to TRBJ2-1; perhaps TRBD2 as D (5 bases). The CDR3 loop spans 14 amino acids. The germline V gene has CDR1 SNHLY and CDR2 FYNNEI. V was cut by 1 base and J by 3 bases, with 7 bases left in between. In DNA form, the CDR3 reads TGTGCCAGCAGTGAAGGGGCGGGCTACAATGAGCAGTTCTTC. This encodes CASSEGAGYNEQFF.

V usage is TRBV5-4 and J usage is TRBJ1-5; D is unclear. Germline V gene sequence: CDR1 SGHNT, CDR2 YYREEE (reference sequence). This CDR3 spans 15 amino acids. V was trimmed by 4 bases and J by 5 bases, leaving 16 bases between them. The CDR3 DNA sequence: TGTGCCAGCAGCCCCGTTCCAACCGGTGATCAGCCCCAGCATTTT. This sequence encodes CASSPVPTGDQPQHF.

This rearrangement joins TRBV29-1 to TRBJ2-2; 8 bases agree with TRBD1. CDR3 length equals 16 residues. The V and J ends lost 5 bases and 1 base, in that order; junction bases with no gene match: 9. Germline V gene data show CDR1 as SQVTM and CDR2 as ANQGSEA. The CDR3 here is CSVSPQGTGNTGELFF. The DNA for the CDR3 is TGCAGCGTTTCCCCCCAGGGGACAGGGAACACCGGGGAGCTGTTTTTT.

This clone came up once. This chain links TRBV7-9 with TRBJ2-1, with 11 bases aligning to TRBD2. This CDR3 region has 15 residues. Losses at the gene ends were 3 bases for V and 9 bases for J; bases not matched to a gene: 7. CDR1 is SEHNR and CDR2 is FQNEAQ in the germline V gene (reference sequence). Here the CDR3 reads CASSFQLAGVGEQFF. In nucleotides, the CDR3 is TGTGCCAGCAGCTTCCAACTAGCGGGAGTTGGTGAGCAGTTCTTC. The whole variable domain, remainder taken from reference TRBV7-9 and TRBJ2-1, is DTGVSQNPRHKITKRGQNVTFRCDPISEHNRLYWYRQTLGQGPEFLTYFQNEAQLEKSRLLSDRFSAERPKGSFSTLEIQRTEQGDSAMYLCASSFQLAGVGEQFFGPGTRLTVL.

The chain combines TRBV29-1 with TRBJ2-1; maybe TRBD2 (5 bases). The germline V gene encodes CDR1 SQVTM and CDR2 ANQGSEA. Trimming shortened V by 1 base and J by 7 bases, and 8 bases separated the two germline ends. This CDR3 comprises 12 residues. This chain's CDR3 is CSVEVSGNEQFF. The CDR3 coding sequence is TGCAGCGTTGAAGTTTCGGGAAATGAGCAGTTCTTC.

The rearrangement uses TRBV7-6 and TRBJ2-2; no clear D. The CDR3 is 13 residues long. Germline V CDR1 and CDR2: SGHVS, FNYEAQ. Trimming stripped 3 bases from V and 4 bases from J, with 6 bases between. The CDR3 DNA reads TGTGCCAGCAGCTTTTTACGCACCGGGGAGCTGTTTTTT. Translating it yields CASSFLRTGELFF.

By proportion, this clone is medium-sized. The chain has TRBV11-3 and TRBJ2-3, with D possibly matching TRBD2 (5 bases). V dropped 2 bases and J dropped 2 bases, with 20 bases sitting between them. This CDR3 comprises 18 residues. Germline V gives CDR1 SGHNT, CDR2 YENEEA. In nucleotides, the CDR3 is TGTGCCAGCAGCTTAACCCCGCCGGGGAGCGGTTTCACAGATACGCAGTATTTT. Protein product: CASSLTPPGSGFTDTQYF.

The chain recombines TRBV4-3 with TRBJ2-7; D may match TRBD1 or TRBD2 (6 bases each). The CDR3 extends over 14 amino acids. Trimming removed 1 base from V and 3 bases from J, with 10 bases in between. Germline V lookup: CDR1 LGHNA, CDR2 YSLEER. The CDR3 DNA is TGCGCCAGCAGCCAAGTGGGGGGCGGCTACGAGCAGTACTTC. Translation: CASSQVGGGYEQYF.

The chain joins TRBV18 to TRBJ1-2; perhaps TRBD1 as D (5 bases). The CDR3 length is 13 residues. From germline, CDR1 is KGHSH and CDR2 LQKENI. The V and J ends lost 0 bases and 7 bases respectively, with 9 bases between them. The CDR3 sequence: CASSPPPGTGYTF. In DNA, the CDR3 is TGTGCCAGCTCACCACCCCCGGGGACTGGCTACACCTTC.

This chain joins TRBV29-1 and TRBJ2-7; D perhaps matches TRBD1 (6 bases). Germline V gene lookup returns CDR1 SQVTM and CDR2 ANQGSEA. V lost 3 bases, J lost 4 bases, and 10 bases lay in between. This CDR3 has 12 residues. This CDR3 reads CSVDRGTYEQYF. For the CDR3, the DNA is TGCAGCGTTGATAGGGGGACGTACGAGCAGTACTTC.

The rearrangement uses TRBV7-9 and TRBJ2-4, with 14 bases matching TRBD2. The CDR3 is 19 residues long. V gave up 3 bases and J gave up 0 bases; unmatched junction bases: 7. Germline V gene lookup returns CDR1 SEHNR and CDR2 FQNEAQ (reference sequence). CDR3 bases: TGTGCCAGCAGCTTCCCGGGACTAGCGGGAGACCTAGCCAAAAACATTCAGTACTTC. This translates into CASSFPGLAGDLAKNIQYF.

The V gene is TRBV7-2, the J gene TRBJ2-1; a possible D gene is TRBD2 (5 bases). The CDR3 totals 14 residues. CDR1 and CDR2 from the germline V gene are SGHTA and FQGNSA. Trimming removed 1 base from V and 6 bases from J, with 10 bases in between. The CDR3 spells CASSLGGQPNEQFF. CDR3 DNA sequence: TGTGCCAGCAGCTTAGGCGGGCAGCCCAATGAGCAGTTCTTC.

The rearrangement links TRBV25-1 to TRBJ2-2; unclear D gene. CDR1 is MGHDK, CDR2 SYGVNS, per germline. There are 14 residues in the CDR3. V lost 3 bases to trimming and J lost 3 bases, with 8 bases between them. Here the CDR3 DNA reads TGTGCCAGCAGTGACTACAAGGACACCGGGGAGCTGTTTTTT. Protein product: CASSDYKDTGELFF.

V gene TRBV9 combines with J gene TRBJ1-3; 8 nucleotides line up with TRBD1. CDR1 SGDLS and CDR2 YYNGEE come from the germline V gene. Unmatched junction bases numbered 2, after V lost 0 bases and J lost 0 bases. This CDR3 spans 16 amino acids. The CDR3 protein is CASSVAGGFSGNTIYF. DNA of the CDR3: TGTGCCAGCAGCGTAGCAGGGGGCTTCTCTGGAAACACCATATATTTT.

This clone was seen a single time. The J gene is TRBJ2-7, the V gene TRBV19, with D tentatively TRBD2 (5 bases). The V gene's germline CDR1 is LNHDA and CDR2 SQIVND (reference sequence). Trimming left V 7 bases short and J 1 base short, with 8 bases between. CDR3 length: 12 amino acids. CDR3 residues: CASTSPSYEQYF. The CDR3 DNA is TGTGCCAGTACTAGCCCTTCCTACGAGCAGTACTTC.

J is TRBJ1-2 and V is TRBV7-9, with D possibly being TRBD1 (5 bases). The ends were cut back, 6 bases at V and 0 bases at J, with 17 bases in the middle. This CDR3 contains 16 residues. In germline, CDR1 is SEHNR, CDR2 FQNEAQ (reference sequence). In nucleotides, the CDR3 is TGTGCCAGCAGTTTGGATGGGGCCGACGCTAACTATGGCTACACCTTC. Translating gives CASSLDGADANYGYTF.

This clone has just one count. The chain has TRBV5-5 and TRBJ2-1, with 10 bases lining up with TRBD1. V lost 4 bases, J lost 6 bases, and 4 bases stayed unmatched. This CDR3 is 14 amino acids long. CDR1 and CDR2 (germline): SGHKS, YYEKEE (reference sequence). CDR3 sequence: CASSPRDRGNEQFF. CDR3 nucleotides: TGTGCCAGCAGCCCCCGGGACAGGGGCAATGAGCAGTTCTTC.

V and J are TRBV5-4 and TRBJ1-1, with TRBD1 matching 7 bases. Germline values: CDR1 SGHNT, CDR2 YYREEE (reference sequence). The CDR3 covers 17 residues. V shed 4 bases, J shed 3 bases, and the junction held 15 bases outside the gene matches. The CDR3 reads CASSPSTGRSLDTEAFF. In nucleotides, the CDR3 is TGTGCCAGCAGCCCTTCGACAGGGAGGAGTTTAGACACTGAAGCTTTCTTT.

J is TRBJ1-3 and V is TRBV9, with D uncertain. This CDR3 spans 16 amino acids. Deletions cut 0 bases from V and 0 bases from J, with 10 bases between. From germline, CDR1 is SGDLS and CDR2 YYNGEE. The CDR3: CASSVDATNSGNTIYF. The CDR3 DNA sequence: TGTGCCAGCAGCGTAGATGCGACAAACTCTGGAAACACCATATATTTT.

This clone was counted a few times. This sequence joins TRBV5-4 and TRBJ2-7; no reliable D call. This CDR3 is 13 amino acids long. In germline, CDR1 is SGHNT, CDR2 YYREEE (reference sequence). V lost 3 bases to trimming and J lost 0 bases, with 7 bases between them. The CDR3 DNA reads as TGTGCCAGCAGCTCCCCCCCCTCCTACGAGCAGTACTTC. Protein: CASSSPPSYEQYF.

This clone is labeled as large (0.1 to 1%). The chain is built from TRBV28 and TRBJ1-3; no clear D. Germline V gene data show CDR1 as MDHEN and CDR2 as SYDVKM. The CDR3 has 18 amino acids. The V end lost 4 bases, the J end lost 2 bases, and 21 bases lay between the germline ends. CDR3 nucleotide sequence: TGTGCCAGCAGTTCCCTAACGGTCTTCTCGTTTCCTGGAAACACCATATATTTT. Protein product: CASSSLTVFSFPGNTIYF. Together with reference TRBV28 and TRBJ1-3, the CDR3 gives the full variable domain: DVKVTQSSRYLVKRTGEKVFLECVQDMDHENMFWYRQDPGLGLRLIYFSYDVKMKEKGDIPEGYSVSREKKERFSLILESASTNQTSMYLCASSSLTVFSFPGNTIYFGEGSWLTVV.